The clone carrying this T cell receptor beta chain showed up many times. Its antigen is as yet unknown. V lost 1 base, J lost 3 bases, and 10 bases lay in between. Germline CDR1 and CDR2: SQVTM and ANQGSEA. The CDR3 covers 14 residues. The authors reverse transcribed all of the isolated RNA, so sequencing captured expressed TCRB transcripts. Sequenced by immunoSEQ multiplex PCR; TCRdb stores in-frame clones only, minus some. This sample carries around 500,000 clones, approximately 30% of them seen once, and the ten largest clones take almost 0.065%. This specimen belongs to a study of beta chain features in type 1 diabetes. Whole-study findings and limits: Using cDNA template may skew counts toward highly expressing activated cells. Insertions at VDJ junctions were less frequent in type 1 diabetes patients. These patients also deleted more nucleotides at the same junctions. TCRB CDR3s from Type 1 diabetes patients were moderately but significantly shorter in all four CD4+ subsets. Among patients, naive, central memory and Treg TCRB repertoires appeared more similar than among healthy donors.

The sequence was obtained from a man between 18 and 29 years old in good health. The sequenced sample consisted of naive CD4+ T cells from blood. The gene calls are TRBV29-1 and TRBJ1-3; D uncertain. CDR3 sequence: CSVEVGGIGNTIYF. CDR3 DNA: TGCAGCGTTGAAGTAGGAGGGATTGGAAACACCATATATTTT. Supplemented by reference TRBV29-1 and TRBJ1-3, the full variable domain reads SAVISQKPSRDICQRGTSLTIQCQVDSQVTMMFWYRQQPGQSLTLIATANQGSEATYESGFVIDKFPISRPNLTFSTLTVSNMSPEDSSIYLCSVEVGGIGNTIYFGEGSWLTVV.